This T cell receptor beta chain was documented in a study of T cells in Graves' hyperthyroidism and ophthalmopathy. General study points: From stable hyperthyroidism, ophthalmopathy was set apart by a 13 V-J model.

The source material, RNA transcripts, was used to amplify TCR beta CDR3 regions. The HTBI primer set was used in a first-round RT-PCR of the TCR CDR3. TCRdb re-called the multiplex PCR reads with MiXCR, one entry per CDR3 protein. In the table there are about 770,000 distinct CDR3 sequences, roughly a sixth of which are singletons. About this clonotype itself: What it binds is not known.

Diagnosis rested on symptoms, serum thyroxine and TRAb, thyroid ultrasound, and orbital computed tomography. Trimming removed 1 base from V and 1 base from J; junction bases left unmatched: 4. The CDR3 sequence is 15 residues long. CDR1 and CDR2 from the germline V gene are SGHRS and YFSETQ. The sequencing input was blood. The TCR was taken from a woman aged 45 to 65 with Graves' hyperthyroidism that later progressed to Graves' ophthalmopathy. The chain carries TRBV5-1 and TRBJ1-2, with 7 bases lining up with TRBD1. CDR3 nucleotide sequence: TGCGCCAGCAGCTTGTTACAGGGGAGTAACTATGGCTACACCTTC. Residues: CASSLLQGSNYGYTF.